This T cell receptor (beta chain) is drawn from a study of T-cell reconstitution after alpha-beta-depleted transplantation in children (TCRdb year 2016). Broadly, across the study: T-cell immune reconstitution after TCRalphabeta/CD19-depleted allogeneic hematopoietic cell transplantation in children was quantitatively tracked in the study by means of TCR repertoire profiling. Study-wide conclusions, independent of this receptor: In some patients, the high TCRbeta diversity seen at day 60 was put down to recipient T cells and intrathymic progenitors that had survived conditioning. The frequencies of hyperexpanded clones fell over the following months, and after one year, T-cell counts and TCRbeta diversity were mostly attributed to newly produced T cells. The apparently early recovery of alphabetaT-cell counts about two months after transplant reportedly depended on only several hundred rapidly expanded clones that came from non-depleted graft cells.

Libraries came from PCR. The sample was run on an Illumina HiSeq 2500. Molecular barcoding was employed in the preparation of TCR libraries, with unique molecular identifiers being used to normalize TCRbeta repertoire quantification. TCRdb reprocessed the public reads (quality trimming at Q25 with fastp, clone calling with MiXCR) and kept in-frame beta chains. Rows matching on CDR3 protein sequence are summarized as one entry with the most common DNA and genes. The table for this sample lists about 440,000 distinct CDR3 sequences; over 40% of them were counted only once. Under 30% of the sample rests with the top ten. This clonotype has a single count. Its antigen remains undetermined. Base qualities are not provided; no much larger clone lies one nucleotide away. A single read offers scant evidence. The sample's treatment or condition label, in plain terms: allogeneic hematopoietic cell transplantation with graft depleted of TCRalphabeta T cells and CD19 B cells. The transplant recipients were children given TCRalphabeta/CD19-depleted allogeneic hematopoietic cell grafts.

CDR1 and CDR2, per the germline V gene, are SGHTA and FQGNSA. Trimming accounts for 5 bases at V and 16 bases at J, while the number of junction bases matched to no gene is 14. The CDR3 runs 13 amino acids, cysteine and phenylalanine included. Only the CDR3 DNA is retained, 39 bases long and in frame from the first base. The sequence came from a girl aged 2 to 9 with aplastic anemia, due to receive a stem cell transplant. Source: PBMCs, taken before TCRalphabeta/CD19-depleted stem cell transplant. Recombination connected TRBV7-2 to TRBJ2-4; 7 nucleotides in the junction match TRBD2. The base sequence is TGTGCCAGCAGCCCTGGGTGGGGGGGGAAGCTCTACTTC. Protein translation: CASSPGWGGKLYF. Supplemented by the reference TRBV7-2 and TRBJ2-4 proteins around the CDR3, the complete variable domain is GAGVSQSPSNKVTEKGKDVELRCDPISGHTALYWYRQSLGQGLEFLIYFQGNSAPDKSGLPSDRFSAERTGGSVSTLTIQRTQQEDSAVYLCASSPGWGGKLYFGAGTRLSVL.